This T cell receptor (beta chain) appears in the sequencing data of a study of shared clonotypes between healthy human individuals. Study information: Three plates each covered CD4 naive and memory; CD8 naive two, CD8 memory one.

Using immunoSEQ multiplex PCR, the repertoire was profiled, and TCRdb retains in-frame clones only, with some absent. The repertoire holds 2 million to 3 million clones, with roughly 93% as singletons. CDR3 size: 13 residues. The V gene's germline CDR1 is LNHDA and CDR2 SQIVND (reference sequence). Between the trimmed V and J ends, which lost 3 bases and 4 bases, there was a span of 9 bases. A remark on this clone: No antigen is known for it.

Study outcomes and limitations: Despite large depth, rarefaction showed incomplete sorted-subset sequencing.

The sequenced sample consisted of naive CD4+ T cells from PBMCs. The subset denotes: CD45RA+ positively selected. V usage is TRBV19 and J usage is TRBJ1-2, with D hard to call. The origin of this receptor is a man in his late teens or twenties in good health. Some clones in this sample may be carry-over from other donors' samples. This CDR3 is CASSMDGTYGYTF. In nucleotides, the CDR3 is TGTGCCAGTAGTATGGACGGAACCTATGGCTACACCTTC.